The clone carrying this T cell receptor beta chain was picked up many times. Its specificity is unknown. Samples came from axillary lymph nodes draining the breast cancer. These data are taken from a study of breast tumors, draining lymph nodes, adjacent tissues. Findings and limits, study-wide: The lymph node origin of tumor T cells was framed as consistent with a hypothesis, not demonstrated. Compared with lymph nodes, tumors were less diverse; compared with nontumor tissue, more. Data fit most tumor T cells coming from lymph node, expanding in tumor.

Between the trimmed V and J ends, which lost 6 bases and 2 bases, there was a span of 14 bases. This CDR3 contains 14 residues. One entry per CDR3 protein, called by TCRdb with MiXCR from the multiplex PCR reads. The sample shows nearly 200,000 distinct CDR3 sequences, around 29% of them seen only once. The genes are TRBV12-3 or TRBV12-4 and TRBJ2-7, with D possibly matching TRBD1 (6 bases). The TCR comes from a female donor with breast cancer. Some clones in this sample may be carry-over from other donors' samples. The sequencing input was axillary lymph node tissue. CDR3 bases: TGTGCCAGCAGGGGCACAGGGCTTCCCTACGAGCAGTACTTC. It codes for CASRGTGLPYEQYF.